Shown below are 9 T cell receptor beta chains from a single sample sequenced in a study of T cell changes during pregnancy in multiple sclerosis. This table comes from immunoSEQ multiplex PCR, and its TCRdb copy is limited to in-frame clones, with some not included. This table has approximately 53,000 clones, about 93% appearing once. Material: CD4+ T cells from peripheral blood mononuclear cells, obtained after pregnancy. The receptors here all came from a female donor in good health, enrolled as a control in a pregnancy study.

The DNA for the CDR3 is TGTGCCAGCAGCTCGACTGGAGGTTTTCATCAGCCCCAGCATTTT. It codes for CASSSTGGFHQPQHF. The gene calls are TRBV7-9 and TRBJ1-5; D unresolved. CDR3 length equals 15 residues. The V gene's germline CDR1 is SEHNR and CDR2 FQNEAQ (reference sequence). V was pared by 4 bases and J by 5 bases, with 15 bases between.

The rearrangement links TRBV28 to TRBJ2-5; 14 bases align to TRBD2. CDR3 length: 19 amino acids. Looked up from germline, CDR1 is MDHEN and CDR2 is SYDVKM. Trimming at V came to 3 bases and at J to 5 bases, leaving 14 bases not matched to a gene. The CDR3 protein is CASSFYLGTSGSWGETQYF. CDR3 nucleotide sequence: TGTGCCAGCAGTTTCTACCTCGGGACTAGCGGGAGTTGGGGGGAGACCCAGTACTTC.

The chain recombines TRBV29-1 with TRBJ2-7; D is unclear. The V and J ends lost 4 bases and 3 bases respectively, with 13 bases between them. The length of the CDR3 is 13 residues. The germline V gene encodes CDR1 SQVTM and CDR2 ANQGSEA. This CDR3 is CSVGWVAGYEQYF. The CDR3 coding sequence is TGCAGCGTTGGTTGGGTAGCCGGCTACGAGCAGTACTTC.

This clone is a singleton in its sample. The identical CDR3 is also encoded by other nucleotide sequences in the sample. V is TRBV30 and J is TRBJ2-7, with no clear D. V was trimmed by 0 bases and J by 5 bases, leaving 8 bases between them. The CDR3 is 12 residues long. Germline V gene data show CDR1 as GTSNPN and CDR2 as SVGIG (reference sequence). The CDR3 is CAWSVQRDEQYF. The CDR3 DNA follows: TGTGCCTGGAGTGTACAACGGGACGAGCAGTACTTC. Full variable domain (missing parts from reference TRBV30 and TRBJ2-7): SQTIHQWPATLVQPVGSPLSLECTVEGTSNPNLYWYRQAAGRGLQLLFYSVGIGQISSEVPQNLSASRPQDRQFILSSKKLLLSDSGFYLCAWSVQRDEQYFGPGTRLTVT.

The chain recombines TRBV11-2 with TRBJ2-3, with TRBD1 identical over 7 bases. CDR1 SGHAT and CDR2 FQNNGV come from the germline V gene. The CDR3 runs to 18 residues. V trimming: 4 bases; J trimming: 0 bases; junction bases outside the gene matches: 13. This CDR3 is CASSSLPRDSYSTDTQYF. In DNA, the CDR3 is TGTGCCAGCAGCTCCCTTCCCCGGGACAGCTATAGCACAGATACGCAGTATTTT.

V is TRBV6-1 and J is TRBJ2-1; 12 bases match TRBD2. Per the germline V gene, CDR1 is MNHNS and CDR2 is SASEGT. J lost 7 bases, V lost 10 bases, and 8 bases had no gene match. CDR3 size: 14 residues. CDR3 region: CATYLAGGRNEQFF. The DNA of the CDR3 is TGTGCCACCTATCTAGCGGGGGGGCGTAATGAGCAGTTCTTC.

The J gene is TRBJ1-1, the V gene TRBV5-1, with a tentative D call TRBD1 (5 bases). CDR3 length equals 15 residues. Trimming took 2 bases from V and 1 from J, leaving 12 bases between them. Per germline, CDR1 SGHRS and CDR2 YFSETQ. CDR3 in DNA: TGCGCCAGCAGCTTTTTTCCACAGGAGAACACTGAAGCTTTCTTT. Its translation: CASSFFPQENTEAFF.

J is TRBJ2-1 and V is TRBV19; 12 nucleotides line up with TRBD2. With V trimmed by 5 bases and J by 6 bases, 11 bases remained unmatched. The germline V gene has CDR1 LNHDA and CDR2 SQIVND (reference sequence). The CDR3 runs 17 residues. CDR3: CASSDPKTSGRSNEQFF. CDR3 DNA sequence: TGTGCCAGTAGTGACCCGAAGACTAGCGGGAGAAGCAATGAGCAGTTCTTC.

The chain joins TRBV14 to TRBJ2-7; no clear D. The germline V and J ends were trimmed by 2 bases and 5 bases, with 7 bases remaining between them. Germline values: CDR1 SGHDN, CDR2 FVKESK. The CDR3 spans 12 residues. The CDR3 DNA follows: TGTGCCAGCAGCCAAACGGTGCACGAGCAGTACTTC. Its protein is CASSQTVHEQYF.